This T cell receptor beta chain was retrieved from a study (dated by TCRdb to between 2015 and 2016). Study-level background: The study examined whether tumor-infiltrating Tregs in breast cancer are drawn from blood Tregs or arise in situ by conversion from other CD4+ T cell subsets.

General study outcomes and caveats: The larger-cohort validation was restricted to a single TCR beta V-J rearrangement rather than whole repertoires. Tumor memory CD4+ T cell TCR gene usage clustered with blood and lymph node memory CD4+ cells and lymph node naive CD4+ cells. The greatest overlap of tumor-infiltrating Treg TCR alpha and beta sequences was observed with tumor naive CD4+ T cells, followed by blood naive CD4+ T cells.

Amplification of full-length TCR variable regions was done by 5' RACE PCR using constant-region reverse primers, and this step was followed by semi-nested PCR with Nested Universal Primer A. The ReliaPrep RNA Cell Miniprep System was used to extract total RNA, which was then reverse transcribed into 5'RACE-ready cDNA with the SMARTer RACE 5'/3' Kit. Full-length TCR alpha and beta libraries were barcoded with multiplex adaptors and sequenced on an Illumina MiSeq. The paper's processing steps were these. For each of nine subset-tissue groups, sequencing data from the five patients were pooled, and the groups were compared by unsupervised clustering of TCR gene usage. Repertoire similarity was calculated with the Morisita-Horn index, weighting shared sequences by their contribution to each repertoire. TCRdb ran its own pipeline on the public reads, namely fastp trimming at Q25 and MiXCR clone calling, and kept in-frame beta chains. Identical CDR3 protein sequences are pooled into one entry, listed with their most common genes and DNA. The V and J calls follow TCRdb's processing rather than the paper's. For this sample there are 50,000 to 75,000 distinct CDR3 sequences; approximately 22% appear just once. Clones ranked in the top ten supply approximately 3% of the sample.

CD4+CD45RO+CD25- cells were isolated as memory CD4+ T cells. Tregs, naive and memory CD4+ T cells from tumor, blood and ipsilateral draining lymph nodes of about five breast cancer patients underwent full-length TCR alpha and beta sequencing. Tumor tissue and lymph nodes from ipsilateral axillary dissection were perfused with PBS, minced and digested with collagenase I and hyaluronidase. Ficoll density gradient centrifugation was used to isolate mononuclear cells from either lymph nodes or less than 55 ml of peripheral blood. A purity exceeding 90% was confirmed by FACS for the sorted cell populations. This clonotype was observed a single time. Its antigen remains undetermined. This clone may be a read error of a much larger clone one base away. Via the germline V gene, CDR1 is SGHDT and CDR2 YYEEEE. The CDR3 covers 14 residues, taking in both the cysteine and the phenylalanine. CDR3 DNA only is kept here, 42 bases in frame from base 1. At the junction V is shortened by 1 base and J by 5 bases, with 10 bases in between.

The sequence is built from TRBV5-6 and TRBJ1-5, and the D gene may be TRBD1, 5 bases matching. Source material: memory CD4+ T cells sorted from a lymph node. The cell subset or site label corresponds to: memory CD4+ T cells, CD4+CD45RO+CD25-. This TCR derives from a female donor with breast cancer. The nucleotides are TGTGCCAGCAGCTTGCAAGGGACGGATCAGCCCCAGCATTTT. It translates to CASSLQGTDQPQHF.